This entry describes one T cell receptor beta chain. The protocol was immunoSEQ multiplex PCR, while the TCRdb copy is restricted to in-frame clones and leaves out a portion. The repertoire includes about 61,000 clones, roughly nine tenths of them detected once, and about 15% sits in the top ten. The sample is drawn from a study of PD-1 blockade in classical Hodgkin lymphoma. Germline V gene lookup returns CDR1 SGDLS and CDR2 YYNGEE. This CDR3 spans 14 amino acids. V was cut by 4 bases and J by 2 bases, with 12 bases left in between. Following autologous stem cell transplantation, relapse occurred in every patient, and exposure to brentuximab vedotin varied.

This chain uses TRBV9 with TRBJ1-1, with D possibly matching TRBD1 (5 bases). The receptor was derived from a human donor with classical Hodgkin lymphoma. The specimen was peripheral blood mononuclear cells (PBMCs), collected at baseline. The DNA for the CDR3 is TGTGCCAGCAGCTCGGCGGGGGACAACACTGAAGCTTTCTTT. Its translation is CASSSAGDNTEAFF.